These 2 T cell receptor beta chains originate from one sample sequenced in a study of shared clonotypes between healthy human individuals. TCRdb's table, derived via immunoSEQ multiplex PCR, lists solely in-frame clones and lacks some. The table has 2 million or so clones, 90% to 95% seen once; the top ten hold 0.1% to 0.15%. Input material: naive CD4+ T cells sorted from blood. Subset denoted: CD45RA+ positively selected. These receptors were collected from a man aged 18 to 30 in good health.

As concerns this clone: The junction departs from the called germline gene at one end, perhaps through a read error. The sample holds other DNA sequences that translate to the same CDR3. CDR3 region: CATNYGYTF. The CDR3 region has the DNA TGTGCAACAAACTATGGTTACACCTTC. The chain is built from TRBV30 and TRBJ1-2; D gene ambiguous. Per germline, CDR1 GTSNPN and CDR2 SVGIG (reference sequence). There are 9 residues in the CDR3.

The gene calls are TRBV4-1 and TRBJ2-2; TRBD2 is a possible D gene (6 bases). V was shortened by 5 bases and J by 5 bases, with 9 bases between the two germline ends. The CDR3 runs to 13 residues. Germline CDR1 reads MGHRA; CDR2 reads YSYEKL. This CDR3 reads CASSDAGTGELFF. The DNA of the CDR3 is TGCGCCAGCAGCGACGCGGGGACCGGGGAGCTGTTTTTT.